Following are 18 T cell receptor beta chains from one sample sequenced in a study of cytomegalovirus exposure and HLA in healthy donors. With 60 Vbeta and 13 Jbeta primers, the PCR was carried out. Clones were read by immunoSEQ multiplex PCR, and TCRdb kept only the in-frame ones, dropping some. The sample shows a few hundred thousand clones, around 85% of them seen only once. Sequencing used PBMCs. The receptors stem from a girl aged 2 to 10 in good health and CMV-seronegative.

V usage is TRBV5-6 and J usage is TRBJ1-2; TRBD1 matches at 7 bases. The germline V gene has CDR1 SGHDT and CDR2 YYEEEE. CDR3 length: 13 amino acids. With V trimmed by 2 bases and J by 4 bases, 2 bases remained unmatched. CDR3 in DNA: TGTGCCAGCAGCTTACAGGGGATCTATGGCTACACCTTC. This gives the protein CASSLQGIYGYTF.

In nucleotides, the CDR3 is TGTGCCAGCTCACCACCGCAGGGGGAGAGAGTGCATGGCTACACCTTC. Its protein product is CASSPPQGERVHGYTF. V gene TRBV18 combines with J gene TRBJ1-2; TRBD1 aligns across 7 bases. The germline CDR1 and CDR2 sequences are KGHSH and LQKENI. V lost 0 bases, J lost 6 bases, and 10 bases stayed unmatched. This CDR3 region has 16 residues.

The chain links TRBV2 to TRBJ2-5, with a weak D call TRBD1 (5 bases). CDR1 SNHLY and CDR2 FYNNEI come from the germline V gene. Trimming left V 4 bases short and J 1 base short, with 13 bases between. CDR3 length equals 15 residues. The CDR3 DNA sequence: TGTGCCAGCAGTGCGCAGGGTCTTACCCAAGAGACCCAGTACTTC. Its translation: CASSAQGLTQETQYF.

The rearrangement uses TRBV29-1 and TRBJ2-2; TRBD1 is a possible D gene (6 bases). V was cut by 4 bases and J by 1 base, with 16 bases left in between. Germline V gene sequence: CDR1 SQVTM, CDR2 ANQGSEA. The CDR3 is 16 residues long. CDR3 bases: TGCAGCGTTGGGGCCTTTAGGGGACAGAACACCGGGGAGCTGTTTTTT. Its protein product is CSVGAFRGQNTGELFF.

This chain links TRBV21-1 with TRBJ1-4; the table's D call, TRBD1, has no DNA check behind it. TRBV21-1 is a listed pseudogene. The CDR3 covers 15 residues. The CDR3 sequence: CASSHYRDRDEKLFF. The CDR3 region has the DNA TGTGCCAGCTCACATTACCGGGACAGGGATGAAAAACTGTTTTTT.

This clone came up once. J is TRBJ1-2 and V is TRBV6-1; D gene uncertain. The CDR3 runs to 13 residues. The V gene's germline CDR1 is MNHNS and CDR2 SASEGT. The V end was cut by 4 bases, the J end by 4 bases, with 10 bases between. CDR3 loop: CASSGVRGYGYTF. CDR3 coding DNA: TGTGCCAGCAGTGGTGTACGGGGCTATGGCTACACCTTC.

This rearrangement joins TRBV4-2 to TRBJ1-1; D may be TRBD1 (5 bases). From germline, CDR1 is LGHNA and CDR2 YNFKEQ. Trimming cost V 0 bases and J 12 bases, with 14 bases left between them. The CDR3 length is 13 residues. Here the CDR3 reads CASSQDGQGGTFF. For the CDR3, the DNA is TGTGCCAGCAGCCAAGACGGCCAGGGCGGGACTTTCTTT.

In nucleotides, the CDR3 is TGTGCCAGCAGCCCTCTCGGCGGGAGTGGGGAGGTCGGGGAGACCCAGTACTTC. Its translation: CASSPLGGSGEVGETQYF. The genes are TRBV7-9 and TRBJ2-5; 7 bases are a match to TRBD2. The germline CDR1 and CDR2 sequences are SEHNR and FQNEAQ (reference sequence). V shed 5 bases, J shed 5 bases, and the junction held 20 bases outside the gene matches. The CDR3 sequence is 18 residues long. Drawing the rest from reference TRBV7-9 and TRBJ2-5, the complete variable domain is DTGVSQNPRHKITKRGQNVTFRCDPISEHNRLYWYRQTLGQGPEFLTYFQNEAQLEKSRLLSDRFSAERPKGSFSTLEIQRTEQGDSAMYLCASSPLGGSGEVGETQYFGPGTRLLVL.

The CDR3 bases are TGTGCCAGCAGCCAATTGGGGGGTTATGGCTACACCTTC. This translates into CASSQLGGYGYTF. The V call is TRBV5-6, the J call TRBJ1-2; maybe TRBD1 (5 bases). The CDR3 is 13 amino acids. CDR1 and CDR2 from the germline V gene are SGHDT and YYEEEE. The V end lost 4 bases, the J end lost 5 bases, and 12 bases lay between the germline ends.

In its sample, this clone was seen a few times. The chain is built from TRBV6-1 and TRBJ2-7; possible D gene TRBD1, 5 bases. Trimming cost V 2 bases and J 9 bases, with 26 bases left between them. This CDR3 is 17 amino acids long. CDR1 is MNHNS, CDR2 SASEGT, per germline. The CDR3 bases are TGTGCCAGCAGTGAATCTTTACGGCAGGGATACCTCCTTGGGCAGTACTTC. This codes for CASSESLRQGYLLGQYF.

V gene TRBV19 combines with J gene TRBJ1-5; 7 nucleotides align to TRBD1. The germline gives CDR1 LNHDA, CDR2 SQIVND (reference sequence). The V and J ends lost 2 bases and 2 bases, in that order; junction bases with no gene match: 6. This CDR3 contains 16 residues. CDR3 nucleotide sequence: TGTGCCAGTAGTATAAAGGGGACAGTTGGCAATCAGCCCCAGCATTTT. This sequence encodes CASSIKGTVGNQPQHF.

This rearrangement joins TRBV6-5 to TRBJ2-7; 8 nucleotides agree with TRBD1. The CDR3 has 13 amino acids. In germline, CDR1 is MNHEY, CDR2 SVGAGI. V lost 6 bases and J lost 3; bases outside the gene matches: 4. The DNA for the CDR3 is TGTGCCAGCAGGGGGACAGGAAGCTACGAGCAGTACTTC. Residues: CASRGTGSYEQYF.

The rearrangement links TRBV30 to TRBJ1-1, with D hard to call. The CDR3 covers 12 residues. Germline CDR1 is GTSNPN and CDR2 is SVGIG (reference sequence). DNA for the CDR3: TGTGCTGAAAGGCGGGGAATGGGTGAAGCTTTCTTT. It is translated as CAERRGMGEAFF.

This clone was counted a few times. The chain links TRBV6-4 to TRBJ2-2, with TRBD2 matching over 11 bases. The CDR3 is 17 amino acids. After removal of 6 bases from V and 4 bases from J, the junction contained 10 bases not matched to a gene. The germline V gene has CDR1 MRHNA and CDR2 SNTAGT. CDR3 sequence (DNA): TGTGCCAGCAGCCACTCCACTAGCGGGAGTGGCACCGGGGAGCTGTTTTTT. This gives the protein CASSHSTSGSGTGELFF.

A few counts support this clone. The rearrangement links TRBV9 to TRBJ1-6, with TRBD1 matching over 12 bases. This CDR3 spans 15 amino acids. From germline, CDR1 is SGDLS and CDR2 YYNGEE. The V and J ends lost 3 bases and 9 bases, in that order; junction bases with no gene match: 4. The CDR3 here is CASSAGTGGSSPLHF. CDR3 nucleotide sequence: TGTGCCAGCAGCGCCGGGACAGGGGGCTCTTCACCCCTCCACTTT.

V gene TRBV5-1 combines with J gene TRBJ2-3; 7 positions agree with TRBD2. With 0 bases clipped from V and 2 bases from J, the junction kept 6 bases outside the gene matches. Germline-derived CDR1 and CDR2 are SGHRS and YFSETQ. This CDR3 has 16 amino acids. CDR3 sequence: CASSLVRGRATDTQYF. The CDR3 nucleotides read TGCGCCAGCAGCTTGGTTCGGGGGAGGGCCACAGATACGCAGTATTTT.

This chain joins TRBV5-4 and TRBJ2-1; 10 bases are shared with TRBD2. The germline gives CDR1 SGHNT, CDR2 YYREEE (reference sequence). Trimming removed 3 bases from V and 12 bases from J; junction bases left unmatched: 3. The CDR3 contains 12 residues. CDR3 protein: CASSSIAGGQFF. The CDR3 bases are TGTGCCAGCAGCTCAATAGCGGGAGGGCAGTTCTTC.

The chain has TRBV9 and TRBJ2-6; D uncertain. Germline CDR1 and CDR2: SGDLS and YYNGEE. There are 15 residues in the CDR3. V was cut by 2 bases and J by 0 bases, with 6 bases left in between. The CDR3 DNA reads as TGTGCCAGCAGCGTGGCAAACTCTGGGGCCAACGTCCTGACTTTC. Translation: CASSVANSGANVLTF. The variable domain in full, with the rest retrieved from reference TRBV9 and TRBJ2-6, is DSGVTQTPKHLITATGQRVTLRCSPRSGDLSVYWYQQSLDQGLQFLIQYYNGEERAKGNILERFSAQQFPDLHSELNLSSLELGDSALYFCASSVANSGANVLTFGAGSRLTVL.